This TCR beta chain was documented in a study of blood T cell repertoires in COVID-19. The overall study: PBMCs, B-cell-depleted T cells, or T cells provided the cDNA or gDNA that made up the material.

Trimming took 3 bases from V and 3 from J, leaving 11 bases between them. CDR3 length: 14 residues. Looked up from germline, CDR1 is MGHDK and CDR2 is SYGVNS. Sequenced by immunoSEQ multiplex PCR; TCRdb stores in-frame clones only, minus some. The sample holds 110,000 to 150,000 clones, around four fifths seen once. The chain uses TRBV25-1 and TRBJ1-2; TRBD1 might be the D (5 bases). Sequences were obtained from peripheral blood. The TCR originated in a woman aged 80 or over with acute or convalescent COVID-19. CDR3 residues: CASSEAGRHYGYTF. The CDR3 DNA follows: TGTGCCAGCAGTGAGGCAGGGCGTCACTATGGCTACACCTTC.